The rows below give T cell receptor beta chains drawn from one sample of a study of T cell repertoires in cytomegalovirus infection. TCRdb fed the reads into MiXCR, producing one record per CDR3 protein. The sample has about 530,000 distinct CDR3 sequences; approximately 25% are singletons. The sequencing sample was made of PBMCs. The receptors stem from a human donor in good health (CMV status not recorded). Some clones in this sample may be carry-over from other donors' samples. Both conserved end residues are part of each CDR3. Each record gives: J gene, V gene, D gene, clone size, CDR3 DNA, CDR3 protein. The D gene is left open where the match is weak. Clone size appears in some rows only: once, few, many, or a class for an expanded clone.

J: TRBJ1-2
V: TRBV7-9
D: NA
size: few
DNA: TGTGCCAGCAGCTACCCGCAAGGGACTTACCTCTATGGCTACACCTTC
CDR3: CASSYPQGTYLYGYTF

J: TRBJ2-2
V: TRBV29-1
D: TRBD1
size: NA
DNA: TGCAGCGTGCGGGACAGGGGGCCTCCGGGCACCGGGGAGCTGTTTTTT
CDR3: CSVRDRGPPGTGELFF

J: TRBJ2-5
V: TRBV11-2
D: TRBD2
size: NA
DNA: TGTGCCAGCAGCATGACTAGCGGGAGCAGAGAGACCCAGTACTTC
CDR3: CASSMTSGSRETQYF

J: TRBJ2-1
V: TRBV5-1
D: TRBD2
size: NA
DNA: TGCGCCAGCAGCCCCCGGGCTAGCGGATCCAATGAGCAGTTCTTC
CDR3: CASSPRASGSNEQFF

J: TRBJ2-3
V: TRBV28
D: NA
size: NA
DNA: TGTGCCAGCAGTAAATCCGGGACTTTGCTTGATACGCAGTATTTT
CDR3: CASSKSGTLLDTQYF

J: TRBJ1-1
V: TRBV27
D: NA
size: few
DNA: TGTGCCAGCAGTCGATGGGGGGGGGCGAACACTGAAGCTTTCTTT
CDR3: CASSRWGGANTEAFF

J: TRBJ1-1
V: TRBV7-2
D: NA
size: many
DNA: TGTGCCAGCAGCTATTTGGACAGAAACACTGAAGCTTTCTTT
CDR3: CASSYLDRNTEAFF

J: TRBJ2-5
V: TRBV12-3/TRBV12-4
D: NA
size: many
DNA: TGTGCCAGCTGGAGTAGTCACCAAGAGACCCAGTACTTC
CDR3: CASWSSHQETQYF

J: TRBJ2-7
V: TRBV7-2
D: TRBD2
size: many
DNA: TGTGCCAGCAGCTTAGATAGCGGGAGTGCCTACGAGCAGTACTTC
CDR3: CASSLDSGSAYEQYF

J: TRBJ2-1
V: TRBV7-9
D: NA
size: once
DNA: TGTGCCAGCAGCTTAGGACACGCTACGGTCTTC
CDR3: CASSLGHATVF

J: TRBJ2-7
V: TRBV7-2
D: TRBD1
size: many
DNA: TGTGCCAGCAGCTCGGGGTACAGGGGGCTTACCGCCTACGAGCAGTACTTC
CDR3: CASSSGYRGLTAYEQYF

J: TRBJ1-4
V: TRBV19
D: NA
size: NA
DNA: TGTGCCAGTAGTCCTCGGGAGGGAGGTTGGGCGACTAATGAAAAACTGTTTTTT
CDR3: CASSPREGGWATNEKLFF

J: TRBJ1-2
V: TRBV6-1
D: NA
size: few
DNA: TGTGCCAGCAGGGTCAGGAGACCTAACTATGGCTACACCTTC
CDR3: CASRVRRPNYGYTF

J: TRBJ2-1
V: TRBV18
D: TRBD1
size: few
DNA: TGTGCCAGCTCACCGGGACAGGACACAGGTGAGCAGTTCTTC
CDR3: CASSPGQDTGEQFF

J: TRBJ2-6
V: TRBV18
D: TRBD1
size: NA
DNA: TGTGCCAGCTCACCGAGGGACAGTTCTATCTCTGGGGCCAACGTCCTGACTTTC
CDR3: CASSPRDSSISGANVLTF

J: TRBJ1-5
V: TRBV7-6
D: TRBD1
size: many
DNA: TGTGCCAGCAGCGGGATACAGGGGGGCCCCAATCAGCCCCAGCATTTT
CDR3: CASSGIQGGPNQPQHF

J: TRBJ2-3
V: TRBV6-5
D: TRBD2
size: many
DNA: TGTGCCAGCAGGGTACTAGCGGGAGGGCCGGCAGATACGCAGTATTTT
CDR3: CASRVLAGGPADTQYF

J: TRBJ2-1
V: TRBV7-2
D: TRBD2
size: NA
DNA: TGTGCCAGCAGCGCCGCGCCGGGACTAGGGGTGAGGGAGCAGTTCTTC
CDR3: CASSAAPGLGVREQFF

J: TRBJ2-3
V: TRBV4-3
D: TRBD2
size: NA
DNA: TGCGCCAGCAGCCCACCCATAGCGGGAACGAGCACAGATACGCAGTATTTT
CDR3: CASSPPIAGTSTDTQYF

J: TRBJ2-3
V: TRBV6-1
D: NA
size: few
DNA: TGTGCCAGCAGTGGAGGACTCCCCGATGTTGCGCAGTATTTT
CDR3: CASSGGLPDVAQYF

J: TRBJ2-7
V: TRBV27
D: TRBD1
size: few
DNA: TGTGCCAGCAGTTTAAGGAGTAGAGGGGGCGCCTACGAGCAGTACTTC
CDR3: CASSLRSRGGAYEQYF

J: TRBJ1-3
V: TRBV11-2
D: NA
size: NA
DNA: TGTGCCAGCACCTACTACCAGGGGTCTGGAAACACCATATATTTT
CDR3: CASTYYQGSGNTIYF

J: TRBJ2-5
V: TRBV12-3/TRBV12-4
D: NA
size: many
DNA: TGTGCCAGCAGTTTCGAGGATAACCAAGAGACCCAGTACTTC
CDR3: CASSFEDNQETQYF

J: TRBJ1-4
V: TRBV27
D: NA
size: NA
DNA: TGTGCCAGCAGTTTTGGCAGGGTAGGGGAAAAACTGTTTTTT
CDR3: CASSFGRVGEKLFF

J: TRBJ2-5
V: TRBV10-3
D: TRBD1
size: NA
DNA: TGTGCCATTGGACAGGGGGCGCGAGAGACCCAGCACTTC
CDR3: CAIGQGARETQHF

J: TRBJ2-5
V: TRBV27
D: NA
size: few
DNA: TGTGCCAGCAGTTTAAGAGGATACCAAGAGACCCAGTACTTC
CDR3: CASSLRGYQETQYF

J: TRBJ2-5
V: TRBV7-6
D: TRBD1
size: NA
DNA: TGTGCCAGCAGCCCCTTCGCCGGGACAGGGGGCGAAGAGACCCAGTACTTC
CDR3: CASSPFAGTGGEETQYF

J: TRBJ2-1
V: TRBV12-3/TRBV12-4
D: TRBD2
size: NA
DNA: TGTGCCAGCACTCCCGGGGCGGGAGGAATCGGTGAGCAGTTCTTC
CDR3: CASTPGAGGIGEQFF

J: TRBJ1-6
V: TRBV20-1
D: NA
size: NA
DNA: TGCAGTGCTAGTTCCGGGGTCTCCTATAATTCACCCCTCCACTTT
CDR3: CSASSGVSYNSPLHF